The TCR beta chain described here comes from a study of blood T cell repertoires in COVID-19. During active infection, Seattle patients enrolled and were then monitored through disease. The CDR3 runs 14 residues. V shed 4 bases and J 8 bases; nucleotides not matched to a gene: 5. Germline loops: CDR1 MNHEY, CDR2 SMNVEV (reference sequence). Source study methods: Amplifying reference gene primers gave estimates of nucleated cell counts. Generated by immunoSEQ multiplex PCR, the TCRdb table keeps only in-frame clones and is missing some. The DNA gave D and trimming, while V, J and clone size come from that table. The sample yields some 120,000 clones, roughly four fifths seen once.

The material sequenced was peripheral blood. The J gene is TRBJ2-1, the V gene TRBV27; 10 nucleotides line up with TRBD2. This TCR derives from a man aged 30-40 years with COVID-19, enrolled during active disease. CDR3 sequence: CASSYQRGGHEQFF. DNA for the CDR3: TGTGCCAGCAGTTACCAGCGGGGGGGCCATGAGCAGTTCTTC.